This T cell receptor (beta chain) was sequenced for a study of blood T cell repertoires in COVID-19. As for the study in general: The United States, Italy and Spain supplied acute and convalescent COVID-19 samples. The analysed material was cDNA or gDNA that came from T cells, B-cell-depleted T cells, or PBMCs.

How the authors handled the data: Estimation of nucleated cell counts was performed using reference gene primer amplification. The table came from immunoSEQ multiplex PCR; TCRdb's copy has only in-frame clones and leaves some out. V and J calls and clone size are those listed in that table; D and trimming were worked out from the DNA. The repertoire has about 160,000 clones, about 90% of them found once; the top ten carry more than 4.5%. Material: peripheral blood. The sequence was collected from a man aged 25-45 years with COVID-19, enrolled during active disease.

For the CDR3, the DNA is TGTGCCATCAGTTTGACAGGGGTCCGCGGTAACACCGGGGAGCTGTTTTTT. The encoded protein is CAISLTGVRGNTGELFF. The chain links TRBV10-3 to TRBJ2-2; 8 bases are a match to TRBD1. V lost 5 bases, J lost 2 bases, and 10 bases stayed unmatched. The CDR3 covers 17 residues. The germline gives CDR1 ENHRY, CDR2 SYGVKD.